This paragraph covers one T cell receptor beta chain sequence. This CDR3 is 13 amino acids long. J gave up 4 bases and V 7 bases, and 0 bases lay outside the gene matches. Germline CDR1 LNHDA, CDR2 SQIVND (reference sequence). Unique molecular identifiers were used in preparing the TCRbeta library. TCRdb itself ran the PCR reads through MiXCR, one entry per CDR3 protein. The data contain a few hundred thousand distinct CDR3 sequences, around 13% of them seen just once; the ten biggest clones take up under 7%. These data come from a study of T-cell reconstitution after alpha-beta-depleted transplantation in children.

The sequence was obtained from a human donor who donated a stem cell graft to a child with combined immunodeficiency. This specimen consisted of PBMCs from the stem cell graft donor, obtained from the stem cell graft. The chain couples TRBV19 to TRBJ2-1; 11 bases fit TRBD2. The CDR3 coding sequence is TGTGCCAGTACTAGCGGGAGGTACAATGAGCAGTTCTTC. This gives the protein CASTSGRYNEQFF.